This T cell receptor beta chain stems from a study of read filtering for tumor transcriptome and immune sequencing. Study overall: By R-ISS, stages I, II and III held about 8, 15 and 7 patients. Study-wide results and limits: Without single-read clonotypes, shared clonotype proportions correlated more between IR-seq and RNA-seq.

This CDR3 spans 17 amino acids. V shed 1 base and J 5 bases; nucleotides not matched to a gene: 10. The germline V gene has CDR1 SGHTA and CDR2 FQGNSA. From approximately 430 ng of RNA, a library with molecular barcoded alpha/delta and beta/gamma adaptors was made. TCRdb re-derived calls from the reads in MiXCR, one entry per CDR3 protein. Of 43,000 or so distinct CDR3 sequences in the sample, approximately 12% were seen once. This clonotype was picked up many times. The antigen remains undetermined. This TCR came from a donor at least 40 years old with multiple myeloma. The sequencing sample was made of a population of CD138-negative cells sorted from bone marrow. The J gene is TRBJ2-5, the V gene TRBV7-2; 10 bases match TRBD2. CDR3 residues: CASSLGGAGGVWETQYF. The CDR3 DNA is TGTGCCAGCAGCTTAGGGGGAGCGGGAGGGGTTTGGGAGACCCAGTACTTC.